This T cell receptor beta chain was documented in a study of blood T cell repertoires in COVID-19. About the research overall: Both acute and convalescent COVID-19 samples were obtained from the United States, Italy and Spain.

The germline V gene has CDR1 MDHEN and CDR2 SYDVKM. CDR3 length: 15 amino acids. The V end was cut by 7 bases, the J end by 3 bases, with 13 bases between. There are a few counts of this clone. Original analysis: Scientists estimated how many nucleated cells there were by amplifying reference gene primers. Libraries were prepared by immunoSEQ multiplex PCR; TCRdb keeps only in-frame clonotypes and omits some of them. V and J calls and clone size are given by that table; D and trimming were obtained from the DNA. The table records about 180,000 clones, roughly nine tenths of them present only once. The specimen was peripheral blood. The chain combines TRBV28 with TRBJ1-6; D gene ambiguous. This clonotype was obtained from a man aged 18 to 29 who had recovered from COVID-19. The CDR3 DNA reads TGTGCCAGCAACCGGTCGGGATACTATAATTCACCCCTCCACTTT. Translating gives CASNRSGYYNSPLHF.